These 15 T cell receptor beta chains share one sample of origin, sequenced in a study of metastatic and nonmetastatic thyroid tumors. TCRdb re-called the PCR reads via MiXCR. The sample includes about 32,000 clones, around a quarter of them seen just once. None of the patients had undergone any treatment ahead of thyroid surgery. The specimen was blood. These receptors were obtained from a female donor with papillary thyroid cancer or a benign thyroid nodule (not recorded which). Some clones in this sample may be carry-over from other donors' samples.

The CDR3 DNA sequence: TGTGCCAGCAGTTTAGGTAGACGTAATGAAAAACTGTTTTTT. Translated, it gives CASSLGRRNEKLFF. The gene calls are TRBV28 and TRBJ1-4; D unresolved. CDR1 is MDHEN, CDR2 SYDVKM, per germline. V was shortened by 2 bases and J by 4 bases, with 8 bases between the two germline ends. This CDR3 is built from 14 residues.

The chain uses TRBV20-1 and TRBJ2-7, with a weak D call TRBD1 (5 bases). The ends were cut back, 2 bases at V and 7 bases at J, with 21 bases in the middle. The CDR3 covers 15 residues. The V gene's germline CDR1 is DFQATT and CDR2 SNEGSKA (reference sequence). Here the CDR3 DNA reads TGCAGTGCTAGAATTTCCGTGACAGCCCCTGGAGAGCAGTACTTC. Its translation: CSARISVTAPGEQYF.

The genes are TRBV5-6 and TRBJ2-3, with D maybe TRBD2 (6 bases). CDR3 size: 12 residues. Germline CDR1 reads SGHDT; CDR2 reads YYEEEE. Trimming cost V 9 bases and J 2 bases, with 10 bases left between them. In nucleotides, the CDR3 is TGTGCCACCGGGAGCTTCACAGATACGCAGTATTTT. It translates to CATGSFTDTQYF. The variable domain in full, completed from reference TRBV5-6 and TRBJ2-3, reads DAGVTQSPTHLIKTRGQQVTLRCSPKSGHDTVSWYQQALGQGPQFIFQYYEEEERQRGNFPDRFSGHQFPNYSSELNVNALLLGDSALYLCATGSFTDTQYFGPGTRLTVL.

This clone showed up just a few times. This sequence may be a read error, since a much larger clone differs from it by one base. Other DNA sequences in the sample encode the same CDR3. CDR3 sequence (DNA): TGCAGCGTTCGTCCGGGGGCCACAAATGAAAAACTGTTTTTT. This sequence encodes CSVRPGATNEKLFF. The rearrangement joins TRBV29-1 to TRBJ1-4, with D possibly TRBD1 on 6 matching bases. Trimming pared 5 bases from V and 5 bases from J, leaving 15 bases between. In germline, CDR1 is SQVTM, CDR2 ANQGSEA. The CDR3 totals 14 residues.

In the case of this clone: A read error is likely, as this CDR3 ends without the conserved phenylalanine or tryptophan. The chain employs TRBV28 and TRBJ1-1; D is unclear. Germline V gene sequence: CDR1 MDHEN, CDR2 SYDVKM. This CDR3 has 15 amino acids. The germline V and J ends were trimmed by 6 bases and 3 bases, with 17 bases remaining between them. Written as DNA, the CDR3 is TGTGCCAGCAGCCCCGGGCCCCCGAACCACACTGAAGCTTTCCTT. Protein: CASSPGPPNHTEAFL.

Remarks on this clone: A clone one base away is much larger, so this may be a read error. Other nucleotide sequences in the sample specify the same CDR3. The rearrangement joins TRBV18 to TRBJ2-1, with D hard to call. Germline CDR1 KGHSH, CDR2 LQKENI. Trimming shortened V by 6 bases and J by 5 bases, and 14 bases separated the two germline ends. The CDR3 is made up of 14 amino acids. DNA of the CDR3: TGTGCCAGCTCGAGCACCGGAAGGGACAATGAGCAGTTCTTC. Protein product: CASSSTGRDNEQFF.

This clone turned up a few times. The chain combines TRBV25-1 with TRBJ2-2; D gene ambiguous. The CDR3 is 16 residues long. V was trimmed by 4 bases and J by 4 bases, leaving 16 bases between them. Germline assignment: CDR1 MGHDK and CDR2 SYGVNS. Written as DNA, the CDR3 is TGTGCCAGCAGTGGTAGTACAGTTCATAGCACCGGGGAGCTGTTTTTT. Its translation: CASSGSTVHSTGELFF.

In its sample, this clone was seen many times. The J gene is TRBJ2-3, the V gene TRBV20-1, with 9 bases matching TRBD2. The germline gives CDR1 DFQATT, CDR2 SNEGSKA (reference sequence). The CDR3 totals 18 residues. The trim removed 0 bases at V and 3 bases at J, leaving 13 bases unmatched. Here the CDR3 reads CSARDWQTSGSPTDTQYF. The CDR3 region has the DNA TGCAGTGCTAGAGATTGGCAGACTAGCGGCTCACCTACAGATACGCAGTATTTT.

The table lists this clone with many counts. V usage is TRBV6-2 or TRBV6-3 and J usage is TRBJ2-7; no firm D call. Germline V lookup: CDR1 MNHEY, CDR2 SVGEGT. Trimming removed 1 base from V and 2 bases from J, with 3 bases in between. The CDR3 extends over 12 amino acids. Written as DNA, the CDR3 is TGTGCCAGCAGTTACTTTGCCTACGAGCAGTACTTC. This sequence encodes CASSYFAYEQYF.

This clone was observed at least ten times. The same CDR3 also results from other DNA sequences found in this sample. The chain's CDR3 is CASGQQRTSGEETQYF. CDR3 DNA: TGTGCTAGCGGCCAGCAGAGGACTAGCGGCGAAGAGACCCAGTACTTC. V usage is TRBV12-5 and J usage is TRBJ2-5; 10 positions match TRBD2. Germline V gene data show CDR1 as LGHNT and CDR2 as FRNRAP. V lost 9 bases, J lost 3 bases, and 13 bases stayed unmatched. This CDR3 is built from 16 residues. The variable domain in full, with the rest retrieved from reference TRBV12-5 and TRBJ2-5, is DARVTQTPRHKVTEMGQEVTMRCQPILGHNTVFWYRQTMMQGLELLAYFRNRAPLDDSGMPKDRFSAEMPDATLATLKIQPSEPRDSAVYFCASGQQRTSGEETQYFGPGTRLLVL.

The gene calls are TRBV5-1 and TRBJ2-5; 9 bases fit TRBD2. Per germline, CDR1 SGHRS and CDR2 YFSETQ. CDR3 length: 16 amino acids. The trim removed 2 bases at V and 4 bases at J, leaving 9 bases unmatched. CDR3 sequence: CASSLSGAGGLETQYF. In nucleotides, the CDR3 is TGCGCCAGCAGCTTATCAGGAGCGGGAGGATTAGAGACCCAGTACTTC.

The sample holds many counts of this clone. The chain carries TRBV9 and TRBJ2-2; 7 bases agree with TRBD1. CDR1 is SGDLS, CDR2 YYNGEE, per germline. This CDR3 is built from 14 residues. V shed 3 bases and J 5 bases; nucleotides not matched to a gene: 4. The CDR3 bases are TGTGCCAGCAGCGCGGGACAGATAACCGGGGAGCTGTTTTTT. Translation gives CASSAGQITGELFF. Complete variable domain (other parts from reference TRBV9 and TRBJ2-2): DSGVTQTPKHLITATGQRVTLRCSPRSGDLSVYWYQQSLDQGLQFLIQYYNGEERAKGNILERFSAQQFPDLHSELNLSSLELGDSALYFCASSAGQITGELFFGEGSRLTVL.

This clone was recorded many times. This chain joins TRBV18 and TRBJ2-1; D is undetermined. Between the trimmed V and J ends, which lost 2 bases and 5 bases, there was a span of 7 bases. The germline gives CDR1 KGHSH, CDR2 LQKENI. The CDR3 totals 13 residues. CDR3 sequence (DNA): TGTGCCAGCTCACCAGGGATGGACAATGAGCAGTTCTTC. Translated: CASSPGMDNEQFF.

This clone was seen repeatedly, ten times or more. The chain has TRBV2 and TRBJ1-5; D possibly corresponds to TRBD1 (6 bases). Germline V lookup: CDR1 SNHLY, CDR2 FYNNEI. The CDR3 sequence is 13 residues long. V was trimmed by 7 bases and J by 2 bases, leaving 9 bases between them. The CDR3 DNA reads as TGTGCCAGCAATGGACAGCGCAATCAGCCCCAGCATTTT. It codes for CASNGQRNQPQHF. Full variable domain (rest looked up from reference TRBV2 and TRBJ1-5): EPEVTQTPSHQVTQMGQEVILRCVPISNHLYFYWYRQILGQKVEFLVSFYNNEISEKSEIFDDQFSVERPDGSNFTLKIRSTKLEDSAMYFCASNGQRNQPQHFGDGTRLSIL.

The rearrangement joins TRBV4-1 to TRBJ2-7; TRBD1 matches 11 bases. Trimming removed 5 bases from V and 4 bases from J; junction bases left unmatched: 7. The germline CDR1 and CDR2 sequences are MGHRA and YSYEKL. The CDR3 is 15 amino acids. The CDR3 sequence is CASSIGQGAGYEQYF. As DNA, the CDR3 is TGCGCCAGCAGCATCGGACAGGGGGCTGGTTACGAGCAGTACTTC.